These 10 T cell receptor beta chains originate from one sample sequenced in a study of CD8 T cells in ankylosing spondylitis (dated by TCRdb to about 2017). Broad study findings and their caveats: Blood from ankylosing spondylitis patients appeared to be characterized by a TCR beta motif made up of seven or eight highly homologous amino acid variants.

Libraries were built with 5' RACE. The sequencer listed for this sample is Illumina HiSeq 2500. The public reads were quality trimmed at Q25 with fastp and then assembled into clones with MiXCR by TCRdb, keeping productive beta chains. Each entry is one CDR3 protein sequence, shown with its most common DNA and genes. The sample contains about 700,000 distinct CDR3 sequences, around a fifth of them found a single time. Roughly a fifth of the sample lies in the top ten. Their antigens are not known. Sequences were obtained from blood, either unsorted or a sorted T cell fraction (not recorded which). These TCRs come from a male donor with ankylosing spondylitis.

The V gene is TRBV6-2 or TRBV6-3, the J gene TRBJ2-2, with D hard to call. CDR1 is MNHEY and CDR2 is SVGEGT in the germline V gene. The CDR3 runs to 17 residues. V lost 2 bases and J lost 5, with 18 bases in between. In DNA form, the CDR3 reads TGTGCCAGCAGTTACCCCCACTTAGGCGACCTGACCGGGGAGCTGTTTTTT. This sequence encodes CASSYPHLGDLTGELFF.

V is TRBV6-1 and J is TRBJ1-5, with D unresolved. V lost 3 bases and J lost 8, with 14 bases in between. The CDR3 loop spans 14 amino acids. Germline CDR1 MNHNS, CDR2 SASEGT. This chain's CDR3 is CASSEVPRGKPQHF. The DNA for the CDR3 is TGTGCCAGCAGTGAGGTGCCTCGGGGTAAGCCCCAGCATTTT.

The CDR3 region has the DNA TGTGCCAGCACAATGTCCCGGGACAGGGGGCACGAGCAGTACTTC. Protein product: CASTMSRDRGHEQYF. V usage is TRBV2 and J usage is TRBJ2-7; 12 nucleotides line up with TRBD1. Per germline, CDR1 SNHLY and CDR2 FYNNEI. V dropped 7 bases and J dropped 5; count of bases not matched to a gene: 9. The length of the CDR3 is 15 residues.

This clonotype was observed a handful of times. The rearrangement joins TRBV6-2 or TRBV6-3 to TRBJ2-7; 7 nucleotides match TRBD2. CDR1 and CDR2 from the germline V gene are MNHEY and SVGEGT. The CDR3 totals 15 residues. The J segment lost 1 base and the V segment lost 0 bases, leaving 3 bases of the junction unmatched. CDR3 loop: CASSYSGEGSYEQYF. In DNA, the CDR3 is TGTGCCAGCAGTTACTCCGGGGAGGGGTCCTACGAGCAGTACTTC.

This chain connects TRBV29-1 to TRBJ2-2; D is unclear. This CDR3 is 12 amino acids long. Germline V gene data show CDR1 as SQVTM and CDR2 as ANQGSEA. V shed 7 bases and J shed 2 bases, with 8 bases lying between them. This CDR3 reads CSGSFNTGELFF. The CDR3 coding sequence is TGCAGCGGGAGTTTCAACACCGGGGAGCTGTTTTTT.

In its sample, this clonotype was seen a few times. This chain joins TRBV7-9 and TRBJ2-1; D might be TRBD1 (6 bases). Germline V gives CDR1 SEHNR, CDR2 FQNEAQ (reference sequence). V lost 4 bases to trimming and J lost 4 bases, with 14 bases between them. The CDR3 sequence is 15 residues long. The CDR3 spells CASSYPGDNYNEQFF. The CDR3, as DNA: TGTGCCAGCAGCTACCCCGGGGACAATTACAATGAGCAGTTCTTC.

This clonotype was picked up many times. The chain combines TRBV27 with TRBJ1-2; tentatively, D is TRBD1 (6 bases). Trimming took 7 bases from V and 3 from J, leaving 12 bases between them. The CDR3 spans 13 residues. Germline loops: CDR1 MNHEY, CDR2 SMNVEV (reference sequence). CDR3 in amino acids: CASKGEVDYGYTF. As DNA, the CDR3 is TGTGCCAGCAAGGGGGAGGTGGACTATGGCTACACCTTC.

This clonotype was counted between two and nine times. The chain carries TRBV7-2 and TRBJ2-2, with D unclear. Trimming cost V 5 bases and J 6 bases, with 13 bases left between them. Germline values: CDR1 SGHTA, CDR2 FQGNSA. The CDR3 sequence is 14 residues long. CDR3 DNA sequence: TGTGCCAGCAGCGCCCGACCAGACGCCGGGGAGCTGTTTTTT. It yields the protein CASSARPDAGELFF.

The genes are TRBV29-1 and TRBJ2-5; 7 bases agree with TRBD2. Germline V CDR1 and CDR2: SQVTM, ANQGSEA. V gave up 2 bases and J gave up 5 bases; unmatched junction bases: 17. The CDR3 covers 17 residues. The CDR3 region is CSVELAEVPSLGETQYF. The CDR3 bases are TGCAGCGTTGAACTAGCGGAGGTACCTAGTCTGGGGGAGACCCAGTACTTC.

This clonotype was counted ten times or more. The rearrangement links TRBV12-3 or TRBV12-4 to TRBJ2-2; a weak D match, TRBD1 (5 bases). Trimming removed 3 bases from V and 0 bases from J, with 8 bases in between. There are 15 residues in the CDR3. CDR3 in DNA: TGTGCCAGCAGTTTTCAGGGTTCGAACACCGGGGAGCTGTTTTTT. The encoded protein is CASSFQGSNTGELFF.